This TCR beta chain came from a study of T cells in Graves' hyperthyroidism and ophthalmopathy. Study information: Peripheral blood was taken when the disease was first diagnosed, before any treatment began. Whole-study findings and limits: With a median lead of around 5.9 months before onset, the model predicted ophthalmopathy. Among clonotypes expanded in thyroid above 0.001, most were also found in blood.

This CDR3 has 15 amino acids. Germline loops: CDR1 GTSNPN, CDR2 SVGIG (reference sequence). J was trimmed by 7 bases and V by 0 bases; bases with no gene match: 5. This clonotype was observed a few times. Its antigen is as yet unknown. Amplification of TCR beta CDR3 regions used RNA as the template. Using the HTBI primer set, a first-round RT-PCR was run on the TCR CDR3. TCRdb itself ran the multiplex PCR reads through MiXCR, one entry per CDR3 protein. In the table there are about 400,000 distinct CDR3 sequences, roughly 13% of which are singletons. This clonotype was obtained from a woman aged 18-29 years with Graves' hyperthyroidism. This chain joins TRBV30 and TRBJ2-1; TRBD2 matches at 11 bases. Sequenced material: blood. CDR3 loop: CAWSVLAGGLNEQFF. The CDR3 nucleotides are TGTGCCTGGAGTGTCTTAGCGGGAGGGTTGAATGAGCAGTTCTTC.